This T cell receptor beta chain appears in the sequencing data of a study of blood T cell repertoires in COVID-19. At the level of the study: Acute-phase and convalescent COVID-19 samples originated in the United States, Italy and Spain. PBMCs, B-cell-depleted T cells, or T cells provided the cDNA or gDNA that made up the material.

As handled by the study authors: Amplification with reference gene primers provided the estimates of nucleated cell counts. This table comes from immunoSEQ multiplex PCR, and its TCRdb copy is limited to in-frame clones, with some not included. Clonal size and the V and J genes are those of that table, whereas D and trimming came from the DNA. Here the sample spans approximately 170,000 clones, roughly 86% being singletons. V shed 4 bases and J shed 3 bases, with 12 bases lying between them. The length of the CDR3 is 14 residues. Germline assignment: CDR1 ENHRY and CDR2 SYGVKD. This sequence originates from a man aged 65 to 79 with acute or convalescent COVID-19. The chain links TRBV10-3 to TRBJ1-2; unclear D gene. Sequenced material: peripheral blood. CDR3 coding DNA: TGTGCCATCAGTGTATCCGACATGGACTATGGCTACACCTTC. Its protein is CAISVSDMDYGYTF.